This T cell receptor beta chain was retrieved from a study of cytomegalovirus exposure and HLA in healthy donors. At the level of the study: The Caucasian-associated ancestry cluster contained 81% of the roughly 400 genotyped donors.

PCR employed 60 Vbeta and 13 Jbeta primers. Profiled with immunoSEQ multiplex PCR; TCRdb holds only in-frame clones, not every one. The table lists some 30,000 clones, 35% to 55% of them singletons, with roughly 2% in the top ten. Germline-derived CDR1 and CDR2 are SGHNT and YYREEE (reference sequence). V lost 3 bases and J 7 bases, leaving 17 bases between the germline ends. CDR3 length equals 15 residues. Study-wide findings and caveats: Earlier analysis looked at TCR beta V segments, and most were productive about 87% or about 30% of the time. The authors later linked a missense DCLRE1C variant to TCR beta V- and J-gene trimming. There were reportedly fewer N-insertions in an Asian-associated ancestry cluster than the roughly 610-donor mean, in a later analysis.

As for this clone: Antigen specificity is unknown.

This sequence originates from a woman in her forties or fifties in good health and CMV-seronegative. The sequencing sample was made of PBMCs. The chain has TRBV5-4 and TRBJ2-1; possible D gene TRBD1, 5 bases. CDR3 in DNA: TGTGCCAGCAGCTATGCCTGGGCCTCAGGGAATGAGCAGTTCTTC. Translated: CASSYAWASGNEQFF.